Listed below are T cell receptor beta chains from one sample, sequenced in a study of T cells in Graves' hyperthyroidism and ophthalmopathy. Using its own MiXCR run on the multiplex PCR reads, TCRdb lists one record per CDR3 protein. Of more than 550,000 distinct CDR3 sequences listed, roughly a sixth are singletons. Specimen: blood. These receptors came from a man aged 50 to 60 with Graves' hyperthyroidism. Each CDR3 is given with its conserved first and last residue. A D gene is named only where the DNA matches it firmly. Size tells how often a clone was seen (once, few, many) or the class of an expanded clone, and some rows leave it out.

>TRBV24-1|TRBD1|-|TRBJ1-2
CATSDRANYGYTF
TGTGCCACCTCAGACAGGGCTAACTATGGCTACACCTTC
>TRBV12-3/TRBV12-4|-|-|TRBJ2-5
CASSFRAGGETQYF
TGTGCCAGCAGTTTTCGCGCGGGCGGGGAGACCCAGTACTTC
>TRBV20-1|TRBD1|few|TRBJ2-2
CSAPDRGRNTGELFF
TGCAGTGCACCGGACAGGGGGCGAAACACCGGGGAGCTGTTTTTT
>TRBV7-3|-|many|TRBJ2-1
CASSLGRASGNEQFF
TGTGCCAGCAGCTTAGGCCGGGCGAGTGGGAATGAGCAGTTCTTC
>TRBV7-9|TRBD1|-|TRBJ2-1
CASSRRQGSYNEQFF
TGTGCCAGCAGTCGTCGACAGGGATCCTACAATGAGCAGTTCTTC
>TRBV19|TRBD2|few|TRBJ2-3
CASRRTSGRTDTQYF
TGTGCCAGTAGGAGGACTAGCGGGAGGACAGATACGCAGTATTTT
>TRBV29-1|-|few|TRBJ1-1
CSVETGEAFF
TGCAGCGTTGAAACAGGCGAAGCTTTCTTT
>TRBV28|-|many|TRBJ1-5
CASTPPGGLRQPQHF
TGTGCCAGCACACCCCCCGGGGGGCTAAGACAGCCCCAGCATTTT
>TRBV7-2|TRBD1|many|TRBJ2-1
CASSLVSGGYNEQFF
TGTGCCAGCAGCTTAGTGTCAGGGGGCTACAATGAGCAGTTCTTC
>TRBV6-1|TRBD1|few|TRBJ2-1
CASSRTGGVGNEQFF
TGTGCCAGCAGTCGGACAGGGGGGGTAGGCAATGAGCAGTTCTTC
>TRBV6-1|-|-|TRBJ2-1
CAGGKKGAYGYTFGSGTTHNEQFF
-
>TRBV30|TRBD1|few|TRBJ2-7
CAWSYRTGFNEQYF
TGTGCCTGGAGTTATAGGACAGGGTTCAACGAGCAGTACTTC
>TRBV7-3|TRBD1|once|TRBJ2-3
CASSQQSGTGSDTQYF
TGTGCCAGCAGCCAACAATCCGGGACAGGGAGCGATACGCAGTATTTT
>TRBV6-2/TRBV6-3|-|few|TRBJ2-2
CASSYTGSRGTGELFF
TGTGCCAGCAGTTACACAGGGTCAAGAGGCACCGGGGAGCTGTTTTTT
>TRBV7-2|-|many|TRBJ1-1
CASSFTGLGTEAFF
TGTGCCAGCAGCTTTACAGGGTTGGGGACTGAAGCTTTCTTT
>TRBV28|-|-|TRBJ1-5
CASSLRGAFGQPQHF
TGTGCCAGCAGTTTGCGAGGGGCTTTCGGGCAGCCCCAGCATTTT
>TRBV15|TRBD1|many|TRBJ1-4
CATSGATGFKLFF
TGTGCCACCAGCGGAGCGACAGGGTTCAAACTGTTTTTT
>TRBV20-1|-|once|TRBJ2-1
CSAKPRGSRNEQFF
TGCAGTGCTAAGCCCCGGGGGAGTAGGAATGAGCAGTTCTTC
>TRBV4-3|-|-|TRBJ1-1
CASSQVEWYGNTEAFF
TGCGCCAGCAGCCAAGTCGAATGGTATGGGAACACTGAAGCTTTCTTT
>TRBV12-3/TRBV12-4|TRBD2|many|TRBJ2-4
CASSIRLAGIAKNIQYF
TGTGCCAGCAGTATTCGACTAGCGGGGATAGCCAAAAACATTCAGTACTTC
>TRBV2|TRBD2|many|TRBJ2-7
CASSDFLAGFYEQYF
TGTGCCAGCAGTGATTTTCTAGCGGGGTTCTACGAGCAGTACTTC
>TRBV28|TRBD1|few|TRBJ2-7
CASRTASAQGARTEQYF
TGTGCCAGCAGAACCGCTTCGGCACAGGGGGCGCGGACCGAGCAGTACTTC
>TRBV5-1|-|-|TRBJ2-3
CASTSQGHSTDTQYF
TGCGCCAGCACCTCTCAGGGACATAGCACAGATACGCAGTATTTT
>TRBV11-2|TRBD1|few|TRBJ1-3
CASSPTQGISGNAIYF
TGTGCCAGCAGCCCGACACAGGGGATCTCTGGAAACGCCATATATTTT
>TRBV11-2|-|many|TRBJ2-1
CASSTYLYDQQFF
TGTGCCAGCAGCACCTACTTATATGACCAGCAGTTCTTC
>TRBV28|-|many|TRBJ2-7
CASSFLSSYEQYF
TGTGCCAGCAGTTTTCTATCTTCCTACGAGCAGTACTTC